The rows below give T cell receptor beta chains drawn from one sample of a study of T-cell memory formation after mild COVID-19. Each CDR3 protein gets one entry after TCRdb re-called the 5' RACE reads with MiXCR. This repertoire shows about 360,000 distinct CDR3 sequences, approximately 13% found once; its top ten account for around 21%. The sequenced sample was PBMCs or a T cell subset sorted from them (not recorded which). These receptors came from a young man who had mild COVID-19 (a few samples of this study predate the infection). Cell type and time point are not known. Both conserved end residues are part of each CDR3. A D gene is named only where the DNA matches it firmly. Size is omitted from some rows. Given values are once, few, many or a class for expanded clones.

D: -; J: TRBJ2-5; size: few; V: TRBV20-1; DNA: TGCAGTGCTAGAGTGCCCGCGCAAGAGACCCAGTACTTC; CDR3: CSARVPAQETQYF
D: -; J: TRBJ2-2; size: few; V: TRBV14; DNA: TGTGCCAGCAGCCGAAGACGGGGGAACACCGGGGAGCTGTTTTTT; CDR3: CASSRRRGNTGELFF
D: -; J: TRBJ2-5; size: -; V: TRBV5-1; DNA: TGCGCCAGCAGCTTCTCCGGGGGCAGTCAAGAGACCCAGTACTTC; CDR3: CASSFSGGSQETQYF
D: -; J: TRBJ2-6; size: -; V: TRBV12-3/TRBV12-4; DNA: TGTGCCAGCAGTTTATGGGCGGGGGCCGGGGCCAACGTCCTGACTTTC; CDR3: CASSLWAGAGANVLTF
D: -; J: TRBJ1-1; size: few; V: TRBV18; DNA: TGTGCCAGCTCACCCGGGACCAAAAGGAACACTGAAGCTTTCTTT; CDR3: CASSPGTKRNTEAFF
D: TRBD2; J: TRBJ2-1; size: few; V: TRBV7-2; DNA: TGTGCCAGCCGGGTAGCGGGGCCCAATGAGCAGTTCTTC; CDR3: CASRVAGPNEQFF
D: TRBD2; J: TRBJ2-1; size: many; V: TRBV4-3; DNA: TGCGCCAGCAGCCAAGATCGCCCAGCGGGGGGCTTACTTAGCTCCTACAATGAGCAGTTCTTC; CDR3: CASSQDRPAGGLLSSYNEQFF
D: TRBD1; J: TRBJ1-6; size: -; V: TRBV19; DNA: TGTGCCAGTAGAGGACAGGGTTCTGATTCACCCCTCCACTTT; CDR3: CASRGQGSDSPLHF
D: -; J: TRBJ2-2; size: few; V: TRBV20-1; DNA: TGCAGTGCGAGCCCTGGGGGAACCGGGGAGCTGTTTTTT; CDR3: CSASPGGTGELFF
D: TRBD1; J: TRBJ2-5; size: few; V: TRBV7-2; DNA: TGTGCCAGCAGCTCTAACGGACAGGGCGGAGAGACCCAGTACTTC; CDR3: CASSSNGQGGETQYF
D: -; J: TRBJ1-2; size: -; V: TRBV20-1; DNA: TGCAGTGCTAGAGTTCCCTATGGCTACACCTTC; CDR3: CSARVPYGYTF
D: -; J: TRBJ2-1; size: few; V: TRBV9; DNA: TGTGCCAGCAGCGTAACGGCTAACAATGAGCAGTTCTTC; CDR3: CASSVTANNEQFF
D: -; J: TRBJ2-7; size: -; V: TRBV28; DNA: TGTGCCAGCATTGGGCGGGGGCTTATCAGCGAGCAGTACTTC; CDR3: CASIGRGLISEQYF
D: -; J: TRBJ1-3; size: -; V: TRBV18; DNA: TGTGCCAGCTCACCAGCGACAGACTCTGGAAACACCATATATTTT; CDR3: CASSPATDSGNTIYF
D: TRBD2; J: TRBJ2-3; size: -; V: TRBV5-1; DNA: TGCGCCAGCAGCTCATTGGAACGGGGGGGAACAGATACGCAGTATTTT; CDR3: CASSSLERGGTDTQYF
D: -; J: TRBJ2-3; size: many; V: TRBV5-1; DNA: TGCGCCAGCAGCTTACAGGGAGCCGGGGCAGATACGCAGTATTTT; CDR3: CASSLQGAGADTQYF
D: -; J: TRBJ1-2; size: few; V: TRBV6-2/TRBV6-3; DNA: TGTGCCAGCGGGAGGAGCCTAACACGCTACACCTTC; CDR3: CASGRSLTRYTF
D: TRBD1; J: TRBJ1-1; size: -; V: TRBV3-1; DNA: TGTGCCAGCAGACAGGGGGATGGATGGGCTTTCTTT; CDR3: CASRQGDGWAFF
D: -; J: TRBJ1-6; size: -; V: TRBV5-1; DNA: TGCGCCAGTAGCGCCGGGACGGACTATAATTCACCCCTCCACTTT; CDR3: CASSAGTDYNSPLHF
D: -; J: TRBJ1-1; size: few; V: TRBV3-1; DNA: TGTGCCAGCAGCCACAGGGTCTCTGAAGCTTTCTTT; CDR3: CASSHRVSEAFF
D: -; J: TRBJ2-5; size: few; V: TRBV7-9; DNA: TGTGCCAGCAGCGTACAGGTGCTTCAAGAGACCCAGTACTTC; CDR3: CASSVQVLQETQYF
D: TRBD2; J: TRBJ2-3; size: few; V: TRBV12-5; DNA: TGTGCTAGTGGTTTGGTTGGATCGGGAGGGGATACGCAGTATTTT; CDR3: CASGLVGSGGDTQYF
D: -; J: TRBJ2-7; size: -; V: TRBV2; DNA: TGTGCCAGCGGGGAGGCCAGGGCCTACGAGCAGTACTTC; CDR3: CASGEARAYEQYF
D: TRBD1; J: TRBJ2-3; size: -; V: TRBV5-1; DNA: TGCGCCAGCTGGACAGGGGGCACAGATACGCAGTATTTT; CDR3: CASWTGGTDTQYF
D: TRBD1; J: TRBJ2-6; size: -; V: TRBV15; DNA: TGTGCCACCAGCAGAGGGACAGGGGGCGTCGTGGCCAACGTCCTGACTTTC; CDR3: CATSRGTGGVVANVLTF
D: TRBD1; J: TRBJ2-7; size: many; V: TRBV20-1; DNA: TGCAGTGCTGGAAGACAGGGAGCGTCCTACGAGCAGTACTTC; CDR3: CSAGRQGASYEQYF
D: TRBD1; J: TRBJ1-4; size: few; V: TRBV28; DNA: TGTGCCAGCAACCCTGGGACAGGCCTTAATGAAAAACTGTTTTTT; CDR3: CASNPGTGLNEKLFF
D: -; J: TRBJ1-5; size: few; V: TRBV12-3/TRBV12-4; DNA: TGTGCCAGCTCCCCCGGGGGCAACACTTATAGCAATCAGCCCCAGCATTTT; CDR3: CASSPGGNTYSNQPQHF
D: -; J: TRBJ2-1; size: few; V: TRBV7-9; DNA: TGTGCCAGCAGCTTCAGGGACGGGAGCCAATTCTTC; CDR3: CASSFRDGSQFF
D: -; J: TRBJ1-1; size: -; V: TRBV12-3/TRBV12-4; DNA: TGTGCCAGCAGTTTAGGACCGATTGAGGCTTTCTTT; CDR3: CASSLGPIEAFF
D: -; J: TRBJ1-4; size: -; V: TRBV7-2; DNA: TGTGCCAGCAGCCAAGGGACACGGAGTAATGAAAAACTGTTTTTT; CDR3: CASSQGTRSNEKLFF
D: -; J: TRBJ2-7; size: many; V: TRBV12-3/TRBV12-4; DNA: TGTGCCAGCAGTTTGACTTCCGCCTCCTACGAGCAGTACTTC; CDR3: CASSLTSASYEQYF
D: -; J: TRBJ2-7; size: many; V: TRBV5-1; DNA: TGCGCCAGCAGCATCGACAGTACCCACGAGCAGTACTTC; CDR3: CASSIDSTHEQYF
D: TRBD2; J: TRBJ2-2; size: many; V: TRBV7-2; DNA: TGTGCCAGCAGCTTAGACGGGAGGACCGGGGAGCTGTTTTTT; CDR3: CASSLDGRTGELFF
D: TRBD1; J: TRBJ2-1; size: -; V: TRBV18; DNA: TGTGCCAGCTCACCGGAGGGACAGGGGCTCGATGAGCAGTTCTTC; CDR3: CASSPEGQGLDEQFF
D: -; J: TRBJ2-7; size: -; V: TRBV10-1; DNA: TGCGCCAGCACCCCGACAGCGACCTACGAGCAGTACTTC; CDR3: CASTPTATYEQYF
D: -; J: TRBJ1-6; size: few; V: TRBV10-1; DNA: TGCGCCAGCAGTGAGAACAGCCCGAGCTCCTATAATTCACCCCTCCACTTT; CDR3: CASSENSPSSYNSPLHF
D: TRBD2; J: TRBJ2-2; size: -; V: TRBV6-5; DNA: TGTGCCAGCAGCCGACTAGCGGGTCGAGGCGGGGAGCTGTTTTTT; CDR3: CASSRLAGRGGELFF
D: -; J: TRBJ1-4; size: few; V: TRBV20-1; DNA: TGCAGTGCTAGAGGTGCGACGGTCCAGGGCGCAACTAATGAAAAACTGTTTTTT; CDR3: CSARGATVQGATNEKLFF
D: -; J: TRBJ1-6; size: few; V: TRBV6-5; DNA: TGTGCCAGCAGGGGGGCAAAAACACCCCTCCACTTT; CDR3: CASRGAKTPLHF
D: -; J: TRBJ2-1; size: many; V: TRBV11-2; DNA: TGTGCCAGCAGCTTACGCTCTAGAGGCTTTCTGAGCTCCTACAATGAGCAGTTCTTC; CDR3: CASSLRSRGFLSSYNEQFF
D: -; J: TRBJ2-7; size: -; V: TRBV4-1; DNA: TGCGCCAGCAGCCAAGATCGGGCAGGGGTCTACTACGAGCAGTACTTC; CDR3: CASSQDRAGVYYEQYF
D: -; J: TRBJ2-7; size: -; V: TRBV29-1; DNA: TGCAGCGCCGAGGGGGGGGCCTCCTACGAGCAGTACTTC; CDR3: CSAEGGASYEQYF
D: TRBD2; J: TRBJ2-3; size: few; V: TRBV3-1; DNA: TGTGCCAGCACCCAACGGGGGGGGCTCCCAGATACGCAGTATTTT; CDR3: CASTQRGGLPDTQYF
D: TRBD2; J: TRBJ2-3; size: many; V: TRBV29-1; DNA: TGCAGCGTTGAAATGGGACTAGCGGGGGACACAGATACGCAGTATTTT; CDR3: CSVEMGLAGDTDTQYF
D: -; J: TRBJ2-5; size: few; V: TRBV12-3/TRBV12-4; DNA: TGTGCCAGCAGTTTTCCAAGGCAAGAGACCCAGTACTTC; CDR3: CASSFPRQETQYF
D: TRBD2; J: TRBJ2-3; size: many; V: TRBV7-9; DNA: TGTGCCAGCTCGGGCGAGCGGGGGGGCACAGATACGCAGTATTTT; CDR3: CASSGERGGTDTQYF
D: -; J: TRBJ1-5; size: -; V: TRBV10-3; DNA: TGTGCCATCAGTGTCCGGGCAGGGTTCCCGTCATATAGCAATCAGCCCCAGCATTTT; CDR3: CAISVRAGFPSYSNQPQHF
D: -; J: TRBJ2-5; size: -; V: TRBV4-1; DNA: TGCGCCAGCAGCCAAGATGTACAGCGTAGACTAGAGACCCAGTACTTC; CDR3: CASSQDVQRRLETQYF
D: TRBD2; J: TRBJ2-7; size: many; V: TRBV5-1; DNA: TGCGCCAGCAGCCCAGGGACTAGCGGGGCTACGCACGAGCAGTACTTC; CDR3: CASSPGTSGATHEQYF
D: -; J: TRBJ2-3; size: few; V: TRBV7-9; DNA: TGTGCCAGCCCCGGCCCAGCTAGCACAGATACGCAGTATTTT; CDR3: CASPGPASTDTQYF
D: -; J: TRBJ1-4; size: -; V: TRBV29-1; DNA: TGCAGCGCAACCAAAGCGGGGGTTGCAACTAATGAAAAACTGTTTTTT; CDR3: CSATKAGVATNEKLFF
D: -; J: TRBJ1-6; size: -; V: TRBV9; DNA: TGTGCCAGCAGAACCGGAAATTCACCCCTCCACTTT; CDR3: CASRTGNSPLHF
D: -; J: TRBJ2-2; size: few; V: TRBV20-1; DNA: TGCAGGTCTAGGGGGGCGAACACCGGGGAGCTGTTTTTT; CDR3: CRSRGANTGELFF
D: -; J: TRBJ2-1; size: few; V: TRBV6-5; DNA: TGTGCCAGCACCCCCTCAGTAGCTGATGAGCAGTTCTTC; CDR3: CASTPSVADEQFF
D: TRBD2; J: TRBJ2-1; size: -; V: TRBV29-1; DNA: TGCAGCGTCGGGACTAGCGGTCCTGGGGAGCAGTTCTTC; CDR3: CSVGTSGPGEQFF
D: -; J: TRBJ1-1; size: -; V: TRBV7-2; DNA: TGTGCCAGCAGCTCAAGCCCACAGGGACGGGGAGCTTTCTTT; CDR3: CASSSSPQGRGAFF
D: -; J: TRBJ1-2; size: many; V: TRBV29-1; DNA: TGCAGCGTTGACAGGGGAAGCTATGGCTACACCTTC; CDR3: CSVDRGSYGYTF
D: TRBD2; J: TRBJ2-1; size: -; V: TRBV18; DNA: TGTGCCAGCTCACTCGTAGGACTAGCGGCCTACAATGAGCAGTTCTTC; CDR3: CASSLVGLAAYNEQFF
D: TRBD1; J: TRBJ1-2; size: few; V: TRBV6-6; DNA: TGTGCCAGCAGTTACGGACAGGCCCGGGACTATGGCTACACCTTC; CDR3: CASSYGQARDYGYTF